This T cell receptor (beta chain) is drawn from a study of Ad26.COV2.S vaccination and SARS-CoV-2 variants. Study summary: Ad26.COV2.S shots went into the muscle once or twice, 56 days apart.

The method was immunoSEQ multiplex PCR; TCRdb's version includes in-frame clones alone and lacks a portion of them. The sample lists about 350,000 clones, about 86% seen once, with 9.5% to 12% in the top ten. To note about this clone: As yet, its antigen is unknown.

Treatment here: some 19 received Ad26.COV2.S at low or high dose, single or two shots; 5 received placebo; per-sample allocation not given. Sample collection was performed on day 63 after the first vaccine or placebo injection. Germline CDR1 and CDR2: SNHLY and FYNNEI. Trimming took 5 bases from V and 1 from J; bases not matched to a gene: 4. The CDR3 runs to 16 residues. Study-level points and caveats: Substantial response breadth was reportedly seen for spike-specific CD8+ and CD4+ T cells after vaccination. For non-spike TCRs, breadth in vaccine recipients resembled that in placebo recipients.

The chain carries TRBV2 and TRBJ2-7, with TRBD2 identical over 14 bases. This material consisted of peripheral blood, taken in a trial of Ad26.COV2.S vaccine versus placebo. The TCR comes from a person aged 18-60 years who received the Ad26.COV2.S COVID-19 vaccine or a placebo. The CDR3 here is CASSPGTSGGSYEQYF. In DNA form, the CDR3 reads TGTGCCAGCAGTCCAGGGACTAGCGGGGGATCCTACGAGCAGTACTTC.